The 27 T cell receptor beta chains listed next were all sequenced from one sample in a study of blood T cell repertoires in COVID-19. Produced via immunoSEQ multiplex PCR; TCRdb's table is partial and in-frame only. Here the sample spans around 55,000 clones, 82% being singletons. The sequenced sample was peripheral blood. The origin of the receptors is a human donor in a cohort sampled during active or convalescent COVID-19.

The chain links TRBV4-3 to TRBJ1-4, with 10 bases matching TRBD1. This CDR3 spans 15 amino acids. Germline CDR1 is LGHNA and CDR2 is YSLEER. V gave up 2 bases and J gave up 7 bases; unmatched junction bases: 4. The DNA of the CDR3 is TGCGCCAGCAGCCAACTGACAGGGGGCAGTGAAAAACTGTTTTTT. Its protein product is CASSQLTGGSEKLFF.

V and J are TRBV3-1 (or the pseudogene TRBV3-2) and TRBJ2-5, with TRBD1 as a possible D gene (5 bases). V lost 2 bases and J 0 bases, leaving 7 bases between the germline ends. Germline V gene data show CDR1 as LGHDT and CDR2 as YNNKEL (reference sequence). This CDR3 spans 14 amino acids. CDR3 bases: TGTGCCAGCAGCCAAACAGGACACCAAGAGACCCAGTACTTC. This sequence encodes CASSQTGHQETQYF.

The rearrangement links TRBV5-4 to TRBJ1-2, with 7 bases fitting TRBD1. After removal of 4 bases from V and 3 bases from J, the junction contained 6 bases not matched to a gene. Germline V gene lookup returns CDR1 SGHNT and CDR2 YYREEE (reference sequence). The CDR3 sequence is 14 residues long. The CDR3 bases are TGTGCCAGCAGCGGGAACAGGGGAGACTATGGCTACACCTTC. The encoded protein is CASSGNRGDYGYTF.

This chain links TRBV6-5 with TRBJ1-1, with D unclear. In germline, CDR1 is MNHEY, CDR2 SVGAGI. The CDR3 is 13 residues long. V was shortened by 2 bases and J by 7 bases, with 11 bases between the two germline ends. CDR3 nucleotides: TGTGCCAGCAGTTACCGGGGATATAGTGAAGCTTTCTTT. It codes for CASSYRGYSEAFF.

This chain connects TRBV7-2 to TRBJ1-3, with D unclear. CDR1 SGHTA and CDR2 FQGNSA come from the germline V gene. V lost 1 base, J lost 7 bases, and 11 bases lay in between. CDR3 length: 14 amino acids. The CDR3 DNA is TGTGCCAGCAGCTTAGACGGGTTTCGGAACACCATATATTTT. Encoded protein: CASSLDGFRNTIYF. The entire variable domain, with the rest obtained from reference TRBV7-2 and TRBJ1-3, is as follows: GAGVSQSPSNKVTEKGKDVELRCDPISGHTALYWYRQSLGQGLEFLIYFQGNSAPDKSGLPSDRFSAERTGGSVSTLTIQRTQQEDSAVYLCASSLDGFRNTIYFGEGSWLTVV.

DNA of the CDR3: TGTGCCACCGCGGTAGGGGGGGCGGGAGATACGCAGTATTTT. Its protein is CATAVGGAGDTQYF. This chain joins TRBV4-2 and TRBJ2-3; D is possibly TRBD2 (7 bases). Germline-derived CDR1 and CDR2 are LGHNA and YNFKEQ. The CDR3 consists of 14 residues. Trimming shortened V by 10 bases and J by 5 bases, and 19 bases separated the two germline ends.

The V call is TRBV27, the J call TRBJ2-7; D is uncertain. V lost 3 bases and J 0 bases, leaving 12 bases between the germline ends. Germline-derived CDR1 and CDR2 are MNHEY and SMNVEV (reference sequence). This CDR3 has 15 residues. The chain's CDR3 is CASSFRPESSYEQYF. The CDR3 DNA is TGTGCCAGCAGTTTCCGCCCGGAGAGCTCCTACGAGCAGTACTTC.

The chain employs TRBV6-2 or TRBV6-3 and TRBJ2-7; TRBD2 matches at 7 bases. This CDR3 comprises 17 residues. Trimming cost V 0 bases and J 0 bases; bases outside gene matches: 8. Germline lookup yields CDR1 MNHEY and CDR2 SVGEGT. DNA for the CDR3: TGTGCCAGCAGTTACTCGAGGGCGGGGGTTCACTCCTACGAGCAGTACTTC. Translating it yields CASSYSRAGVHSYEQYF.

This clone was found a few times. The chain links TRBV10-3 to TRBJ2-7; unclear D gene. There are 12 residues in the CDR3. CDR1 and CDR2 from the germline V gene are ENHRY and SYGVKD. V was clipped by 6 bases and J by 3 bases, with 9 bases between them. CDR3 amino acids: CAISRSDYEQYF. The CDR3 DNA reads TGTGCCATCAGCAGATCCGACTACGAGCAGTACTTC.

This chain uses TRBV6-6 with TRBJ2-5, with TRBD2 matching 8 bases. The germline V gene has CDR1 MNHNY and CDR2 SVGAGI (reference sequence). J was trimmed by 9 bases and V by 5 bases; bases with no gene match: 11. CDR3 size: 14 residues. The DNA of the CDR3 is TGTGCCAGCAGTGGTATACGGGGGGGCGGGCCCCAGTACTTC. Amino acids: CASSGIRGGGPQYF.

The gene calls are TRBV6-1 and TRBJ1-1; no clear D gene. The germline V gene has CDR1 MNHNS and CDR2 SASEGT. The CDR3 contains 13 residues. Trimming pared 2 bases from V and 6 bases from J, leaving 10 bases between. This chain's CDR3 is CASSEWANPEAFF. DNA for the CDR3: TGTGCCAGCAGTGAATGGGCAAACCCTGAAGCTTTCTTT.

V and J are TRBV5-4 and TRBJ1-2, with D unclear. This CDR3 comprises 12 residues. V was cut by 4 bases and J by 7 bases, with 11 bases left in between. Germline CDR1 is SGHNT and CDR2 is YYREEE (reference sequence). This CDR3 reads CASSAAGSGYTF. Here the CDR3 DNA reads TGTGCCAGCAGCGCGGCCGGGAGTGGCTACACCTTC.

V usage is TRBV27 and J usage is TRBJ1-2; possibly TRBD1 for D (6 bases). Trimming pared 4 bases from V and 7 bases from J, leaving 19 bases between. Germline assignment: CDR1 MNHEY and CDR2 SMNVEV (reference sequence). This CDR3 region has 15 residues. The CDR3 protein is CASSSRGGPMGGYTF. As DNA, the CDR3 is TGTGCCAGCAGTTCCCGGGGGGGGCCAATGGGTGGCTACACCTTC.

The chain links TRBV5-8 to TRBJ2-3; the match to TRBD2 covers 10 bases. With V trimmed by 3 bases and J by 5 bases, 9 bases remained unmatched. Germline assignment: CDR1 SGHTS and CDR2 YDEGEE. The length of the CDR3 is 16 residues. The CDR3 nucleotides read TGTGCCAGCAGCTCCCAGCGGGGGGGGTGGATAGATACGCAGTATTTT. Amino acids: CASSSQRGGWIDTQYF.

The gene calls are TRBV25-1 and TRBJ2-5; TRBD1 matches at 8 bases. This CDR3 has 13 amino acids. V trimming: 5 bases; J trimming: 5 bases; junction bases outside the gene matches: 4. Germline V gene sequence: CDR1 MGHDK, CDR2 SYGVNS. CDR3: CASSYRTGETQYF. The CDR3 nucleotides are TGTGCCAGCAGTTACCGGACAGGGGAGACCCAGTACTTC.

The chain couples TRBV7-2 to TRBJ1-5; maybe TRBD1 (6 bases). V lost 5 bases to trimming and J lost 3 bases, with 14 bases between them. Germline assignment: CDR1 SGHTA and CDR2 FQGNSA. CDR3 length: 15 residues. CDR3 bases: TGTGCCAGCAGCCCCGGGACATCAAACAATCAGCCCCAGCATTTT. This translates into CASSPGTSNNQPQHF.

The chain combines TRBV7-8 with TRBJ2-1; no clear D. The CDR3 sequence is 14 residues long. Germline V CDR1 and CDR2: SGHVS, FQNEAQ. V was trimmed by 1 base and J by 0 bases, leaving 4 bases between them. CDR3 sequence (DNA): TGTGCCAGCAGCTTAGGGCCCTCCTACAATGAGCAGTTCTTC. It codes for CASSLGPSYNEQFF.

This clone was observed a handful of times. The V and J genes are TRBV5-1 and TRBJ2-2; weak D call: TRBD1 (6 bases). V was trimmed by 5 bases and J by 5 bases, leaving 16 bases between them. Germline CDR1 is SGHRS and CDR2 is YFSETQ. The CDR3 has 15 residues. CDR3 residues: CASRLKGEWTGELFF. CDR3 coding DNA: TGCGCCAGCAGGTTGAAGGGGGAATGGACCGGGGAGCTGTTTTTT.

V usage is TRBV30 and J usage is TRBJ1-1, with D uncertain. The length of the CDR3 is 13 residues. Looked up from germline, CDR1 is GTSNPN and CDR2 is SVGIG (reference sequence). With 0 bases removed from V and 3 bases from J, the gap between germline ends came to 8 bases. The CDR3 loop reads CAWSVQSDTEAFF. In DNA form, the CDR3 reads TGTGCCTGGAGTGTACAGTCAGACACTGAAGCTTTCTTT.

This clone was seen a single time. This chain links TRBV19 with TRBJ1-5; possibly TRBD1 for D (5 bases). The CDR3 has 15 residues. Germline loops: CDR1 LNHDA, CDR2 SQIVND (reference sequence). The germline V and J ends were trimmed by 4 bases and 4 bases, with 14 bases remaining between them. The DNA for the CDR3 is TGTGCCAGTAGTAGGGGCCCGGGTGGAAATCAGCCCCAGCATTTT. Amino acid sequence: CASSRGPGGNQPQHF.

V and J are TRBV24-1 and TRBJ1-5; 8 bases align to TRBD1. Losses at the gene ends were 7 bases for V and 5 bases for J; bases not matched to a gene: 3. Germline CDR1 KGHDR, CDR2 SFDVKD. The CDR3 consists of 13 residues. CDR3 sequence reads: CATRPGQDQPQHF. CDR3 DNA sequence: TGTGCCACCAGACCGGGACAGGATCAGCCCCAGCATTTT.

This chain links TRBV4-1 with TRBJ1-2, with 9 bases lining up with TRBD1. V was clipped by 2 bases and J by 6 bases; unmatched bases: 10. The CDR3 has 16 amino acids. In germline, CDR1 is MGHRA, CDR2 YSYEKL. DNA of the CDR3: TGCGCCAGCAGCCAATCTCTTTCCGGGACAGGGAATGGCTACACCTTC. The encoded protein is CASSQSLSGTGNGYTF.

The J gene is TRBJ2-1, the V gene TRBV7-2, with 11 bases that match TRBD1. The junction had 11 bases not matched to a gene; V was cut back by 6 bases and J by 4 bases. The germline CDR1 and CDR2 sequences are SGHTA and FQGNSA. CDR3 length: 17 amino acids. The CDR3 DNA follows: TGTGCCAGCAGATCACCCTACGGGACAGGGGGGTACAATGAGCAGTTCTTC. It codes for CASRSPYGTGGYNEQFF.

This clone has just a few counts. The V call is TRBV10-3, the J call TRBJ1-1; D unresolved. V was pared by 2 bases and J by 1 base, with 8 bases between. This CDR3 has 14 amino acids. Germline-derived CDR1 and CDR2 are ENHRY and SYGVKD. The CDR3 coding sequence is TGTGCCATCAGTGAGACCACAGCGAACACTGAAGCTTTCTTT. As protein: CAISETTANTEAFF.

The chain recombines TRBV6-7 with TRBJ2-7, with D tentatively TRBD2 (6 bases). Being an ORF, TRBV6-7 has a function that is uncertain. This CDR3 region has 19 residues. Between the trimmed V and J ends, which lost 0 bases and 0 bases, there was a span of 21 bases. The CDR3 sequence: CASSYSIRIGTPSSYEQYF. For the CDR3, the DNA is TGTGCCAGCAGTTACTCGATCCGGATCGGGACTCCCAGCTCCTACGAGCAGTACTTC.

This clone came up a few times. The V gene is TRBV18, the J gene TRBJ1-6; TRBD1 might be the D (5 bases). V lost 2 bases to trimming and J lost 11 bases, with 7 bases between them. This CDR3 contains 12 residues. CDR1 is KGHSH, CDR2 LQKENI, per germline. The CDR3 sequence is CASSPADTPLHF. The CDR3 DNA reads as TGTGCCAGCTCACCAGCGGACACACCCCTCCACTTT.

There are a few counts of this clone. The chain recombines TRBV6-6 with TRBJ1-2; D is perhaps TRBD1 (6 bases). Between the trimmed V and J ends, which lost 2 bases and 7 bases, there was a span of 11 bases. CDR3 length: 13 amino acids. Germline assignment: CDR1 MNHNY and CDR2 SVGAGI (reference sequence). CDR3 in amino acids: CASSYRDTGGYTF. In DNA form, the CDR3 reads TGTGCCAGCAGTTACCGGGACACAGGTGGCTACACCTTC.